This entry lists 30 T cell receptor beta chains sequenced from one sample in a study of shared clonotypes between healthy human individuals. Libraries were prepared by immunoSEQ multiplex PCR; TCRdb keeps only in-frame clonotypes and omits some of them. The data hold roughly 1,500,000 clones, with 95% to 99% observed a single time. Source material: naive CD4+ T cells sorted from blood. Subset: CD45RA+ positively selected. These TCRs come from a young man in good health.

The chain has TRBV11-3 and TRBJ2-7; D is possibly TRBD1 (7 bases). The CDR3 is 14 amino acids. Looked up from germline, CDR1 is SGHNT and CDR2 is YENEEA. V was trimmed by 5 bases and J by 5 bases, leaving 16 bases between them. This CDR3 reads CASSEGGTAHEQYF. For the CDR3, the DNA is TGTGCCAGCAGCGAAGGCGGGACAGCCCACGAGCAGTACTTC.

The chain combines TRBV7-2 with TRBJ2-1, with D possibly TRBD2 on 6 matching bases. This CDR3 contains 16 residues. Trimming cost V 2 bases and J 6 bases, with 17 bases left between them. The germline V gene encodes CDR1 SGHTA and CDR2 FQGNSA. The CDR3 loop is CASSLRSGSVINEQFF. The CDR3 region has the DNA TGTGCCAGCAGCTTAAGATCCGGGAGTGTAATCAATGAGCAGTTCTTC.

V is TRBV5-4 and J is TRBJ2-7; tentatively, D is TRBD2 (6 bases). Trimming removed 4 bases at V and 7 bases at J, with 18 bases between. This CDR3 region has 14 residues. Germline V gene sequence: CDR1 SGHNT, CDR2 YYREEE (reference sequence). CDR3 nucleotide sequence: TGTGCCAGCAGCCCGGGACTGGGCCTGGGGGAGCAGTACTTC. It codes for CASSPGLGLGEQYF.

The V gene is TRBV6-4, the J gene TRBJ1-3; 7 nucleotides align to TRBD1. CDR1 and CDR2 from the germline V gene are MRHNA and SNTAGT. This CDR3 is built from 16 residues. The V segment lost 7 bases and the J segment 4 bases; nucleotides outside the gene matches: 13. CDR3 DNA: TGTGCCAGCACCACCGCGCACAGGGACAGAGGAAACACCATATATTTT. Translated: CASTTAHRDRGNTIYF.

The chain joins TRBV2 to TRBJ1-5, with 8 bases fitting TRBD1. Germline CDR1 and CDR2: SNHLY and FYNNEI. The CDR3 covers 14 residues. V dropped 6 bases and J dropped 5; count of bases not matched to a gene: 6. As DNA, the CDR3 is TGTGCCAGCAGCCCGACAGGGGAGCATCAGCCCCAGCATTTT. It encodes CASSPTGEHQPQHF.

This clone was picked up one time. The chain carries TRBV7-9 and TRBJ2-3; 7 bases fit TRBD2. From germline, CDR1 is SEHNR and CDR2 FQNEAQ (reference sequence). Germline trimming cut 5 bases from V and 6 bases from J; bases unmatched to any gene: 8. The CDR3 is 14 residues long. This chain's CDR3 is CASSRPTSSDTQYF. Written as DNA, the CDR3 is TGTGCCAGCAGCCGCCCGACTAGCTCGGATACGCAGTATTTT. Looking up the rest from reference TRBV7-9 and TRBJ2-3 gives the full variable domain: DTGVSQNPRHKITKRGQNVTFRCDPISEHNRLYWYRQTLGQGPEFLTYFQNEAQLEKSRLLSDRFSAERPKGSFSTLEIQRTEQGDSAMYLCASSRPTSSDTQYFGPGTRLTVL.

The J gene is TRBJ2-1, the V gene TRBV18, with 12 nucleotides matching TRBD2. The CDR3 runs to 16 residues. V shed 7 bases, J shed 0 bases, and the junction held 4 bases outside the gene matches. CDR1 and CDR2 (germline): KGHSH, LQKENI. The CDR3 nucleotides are TGTGCCAGCTTAGGACTAGCGGGACCCTCCTACAATGAGCAGTTCTTC. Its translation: CASLGLAGPSYNEQFF.

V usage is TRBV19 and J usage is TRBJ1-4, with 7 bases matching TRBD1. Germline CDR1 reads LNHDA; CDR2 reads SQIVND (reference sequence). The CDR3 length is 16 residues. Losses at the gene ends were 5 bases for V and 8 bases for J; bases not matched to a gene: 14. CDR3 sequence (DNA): TGTGCCAGTAGTTCCTCGGCGGGACAGCGTCGGGAAAAACTGTTTTTT. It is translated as CASSSSAGQRREKLFF.

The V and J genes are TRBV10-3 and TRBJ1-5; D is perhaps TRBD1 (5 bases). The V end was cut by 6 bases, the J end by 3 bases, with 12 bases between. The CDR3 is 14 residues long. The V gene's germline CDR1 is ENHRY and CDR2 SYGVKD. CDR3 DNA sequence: TGTGCCATCAGAGACGACAGAACCAATCAGCCCCAGCATTTT. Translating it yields CAIRDDRTNQPQHF.

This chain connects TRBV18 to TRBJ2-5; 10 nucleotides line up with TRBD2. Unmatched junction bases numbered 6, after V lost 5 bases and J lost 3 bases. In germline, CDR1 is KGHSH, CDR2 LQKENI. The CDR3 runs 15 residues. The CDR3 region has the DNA TGTGCCAGCTCAACCATAAGCGGGAGGGAAGAGACCCAGTACTTC. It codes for CASSTISGREETQYF.

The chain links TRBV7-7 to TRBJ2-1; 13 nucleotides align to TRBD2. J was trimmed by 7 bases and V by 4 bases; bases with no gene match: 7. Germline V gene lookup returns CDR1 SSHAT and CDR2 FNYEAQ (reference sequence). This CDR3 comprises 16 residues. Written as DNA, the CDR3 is TGTGCCAGCAGCTCGGGACTAGCGGGGTCGGGAAATGAGCAGTTCTTC. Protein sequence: CASSSGLAGSGNEQFF.

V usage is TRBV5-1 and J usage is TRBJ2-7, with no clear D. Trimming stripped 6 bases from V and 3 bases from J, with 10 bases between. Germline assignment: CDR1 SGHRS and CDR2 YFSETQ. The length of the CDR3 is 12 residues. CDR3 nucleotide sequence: TGCGCCAGCACAAGCATGGGCTACGAGCAGTACTTC. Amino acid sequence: CASTSMGYEQYF.

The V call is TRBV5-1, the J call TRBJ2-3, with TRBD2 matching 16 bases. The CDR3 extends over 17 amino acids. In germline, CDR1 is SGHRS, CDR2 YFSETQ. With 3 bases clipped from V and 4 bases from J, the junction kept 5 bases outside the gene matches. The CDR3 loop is CASSSGLAGGVADTQYF. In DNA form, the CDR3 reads TGCGCCAGCAGCTCGGGACTAGCGGGAGGGGTGGCAGATACGCAGTATTTT.

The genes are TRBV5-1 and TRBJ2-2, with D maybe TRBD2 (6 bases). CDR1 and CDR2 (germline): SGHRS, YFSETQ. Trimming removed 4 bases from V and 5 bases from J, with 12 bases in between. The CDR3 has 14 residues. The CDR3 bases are TGCGCCAGCAGCCCCGATGGGGGGACCGGGGAGCTGTTTTTT. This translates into CASSPDGGTGELFF.

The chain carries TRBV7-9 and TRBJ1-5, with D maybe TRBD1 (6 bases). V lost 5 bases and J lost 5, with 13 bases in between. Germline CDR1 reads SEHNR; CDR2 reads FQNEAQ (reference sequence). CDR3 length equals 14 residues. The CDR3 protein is CASSRGHGDQPQHF. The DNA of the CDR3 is TGTGCCAGCAGCCGGGGACATGGCGATCAGCCCCAGCATTTT.

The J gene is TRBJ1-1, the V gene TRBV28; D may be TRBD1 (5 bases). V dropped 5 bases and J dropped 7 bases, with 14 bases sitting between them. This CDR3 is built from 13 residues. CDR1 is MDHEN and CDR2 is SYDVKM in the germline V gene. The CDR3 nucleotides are TGTGCCAGCAGTCGGGACGCCGGGAATGAAGCTTTCTTT. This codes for CASSRDAGNEAFF.

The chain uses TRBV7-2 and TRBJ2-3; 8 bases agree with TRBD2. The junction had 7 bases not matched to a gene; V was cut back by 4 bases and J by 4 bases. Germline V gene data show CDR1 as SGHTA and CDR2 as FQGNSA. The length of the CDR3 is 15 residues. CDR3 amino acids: CASSWYSGIADTQYF. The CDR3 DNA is TGTGCCAGCAGCTGGTATAGCGGGATCGCAGATACGCAGTATTTT.

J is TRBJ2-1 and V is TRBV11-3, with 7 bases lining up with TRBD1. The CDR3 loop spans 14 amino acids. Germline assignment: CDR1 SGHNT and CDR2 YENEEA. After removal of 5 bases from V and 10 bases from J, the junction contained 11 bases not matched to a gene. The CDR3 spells CASSHDQGVGEQFF. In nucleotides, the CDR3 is TGTGCCAGCAGCCATGATCAGGGGGTGGGAGAGCAGTTCTTC.

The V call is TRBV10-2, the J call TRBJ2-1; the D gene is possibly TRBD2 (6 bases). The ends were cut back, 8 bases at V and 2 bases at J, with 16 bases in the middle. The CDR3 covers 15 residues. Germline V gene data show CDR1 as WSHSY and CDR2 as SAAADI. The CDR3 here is CASAGGTGPYNEQFF. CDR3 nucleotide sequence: TGCGCCAGCGCTGGGGGGACGGGTCCCTACAATGAGCAGTTCTTC.

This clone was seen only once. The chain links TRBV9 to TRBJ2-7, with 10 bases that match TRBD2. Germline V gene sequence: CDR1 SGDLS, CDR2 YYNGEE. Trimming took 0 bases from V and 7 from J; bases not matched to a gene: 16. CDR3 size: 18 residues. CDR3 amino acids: CASSVASGGPGLAREQYF. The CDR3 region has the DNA TGTGCCAGCAGCGTAGCATCCGGGGGACCGGGACTAGCGAGGGAGCAGTACTTC.

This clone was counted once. The CDR3 protein is CASSSTESSYNEQFF. Written as DNA, the CDR3 is TGTGCCAGCAGCTCAACAGAGAGCTCCTACAATGAGCAGTTCTTC. The chain joins TRBV7-3 to TRBJ2-1; no clear D gene. This CDR3 region has 15 residues. The V gene's germline CDR1 is SGHTA and CDR2 FQGTGA. Trimming shortened V by 4 bases and J by 0 bases, and 10 bases separated the two germline ends.

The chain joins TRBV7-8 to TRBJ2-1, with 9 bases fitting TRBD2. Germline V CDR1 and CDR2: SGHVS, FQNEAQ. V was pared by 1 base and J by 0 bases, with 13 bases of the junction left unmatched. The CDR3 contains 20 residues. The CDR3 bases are TGTGCCAGCAGCTTAGTCTGGCCTAGCGGGAACCCGAGCTCCTACAATGAGCAGTTCTTC. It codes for CASSLVWPSGNPSSYNEQFF.

In DNA, the CDR3 is TGTGCCGCGGGCCTGACCTACAATGAGCAGTTCTTC. Its protein product is CAAGLTYNEQFF. The chain is built from TRBV19 and TRBJ2-1, with D possibly matching TRBD2 (5 bases). V was trimmed by 11 bases and J by 2 bases, leaving 10 bases between them. The CDR3 runs 12 residues. CDR1 is LNHDA, CDR2 SQIVND, per germline (reference sequence).

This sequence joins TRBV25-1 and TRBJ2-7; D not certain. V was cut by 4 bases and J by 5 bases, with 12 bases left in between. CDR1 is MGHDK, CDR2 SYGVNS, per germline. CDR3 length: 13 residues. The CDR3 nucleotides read TGTGCCAGCAGTGTTCCTGGACGTAACGAGCAGTACTTC. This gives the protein CASSVPGRNEQYF.

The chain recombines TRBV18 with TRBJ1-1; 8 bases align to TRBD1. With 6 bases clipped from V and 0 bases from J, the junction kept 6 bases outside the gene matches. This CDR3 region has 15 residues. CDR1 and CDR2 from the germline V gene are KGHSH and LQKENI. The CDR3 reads CASSPGTGLNTEAFF. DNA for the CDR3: TGTGCCAGCTCTCCGGGGACAGGATTGAACACTGAAGCTTTCTTT.

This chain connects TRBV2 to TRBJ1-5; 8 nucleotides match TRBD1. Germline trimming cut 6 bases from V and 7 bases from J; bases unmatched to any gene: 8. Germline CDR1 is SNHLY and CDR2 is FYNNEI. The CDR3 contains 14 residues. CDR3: CASSERTGKQPQHF. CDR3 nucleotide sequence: TGTGCCAGCAGCGAGCGGACAGGGAAGCAGCCCCAGCATTTT.

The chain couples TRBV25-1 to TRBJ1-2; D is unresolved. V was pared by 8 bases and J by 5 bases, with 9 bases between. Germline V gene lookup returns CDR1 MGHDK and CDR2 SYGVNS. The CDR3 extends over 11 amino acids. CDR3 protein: CASDGLYGYTF. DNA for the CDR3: TGTGCCAGCGACGGGCTATATGGCTACACCTTC.

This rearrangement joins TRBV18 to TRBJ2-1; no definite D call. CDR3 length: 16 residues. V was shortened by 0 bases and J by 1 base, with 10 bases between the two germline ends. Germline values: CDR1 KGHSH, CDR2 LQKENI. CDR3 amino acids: CASSPPRQVSYNEQFF. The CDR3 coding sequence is TGTGCCAGCTCACCACCGAGGCAGGTTTCCTACAATGAGCAGTTCTTC.

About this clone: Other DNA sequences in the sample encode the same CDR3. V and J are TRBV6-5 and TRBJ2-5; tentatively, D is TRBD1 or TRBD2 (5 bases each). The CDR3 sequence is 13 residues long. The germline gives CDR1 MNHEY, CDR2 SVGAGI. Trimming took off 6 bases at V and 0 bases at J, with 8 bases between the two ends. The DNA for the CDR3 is TGTGCCAGCAGACGGGGCAACCAAGAGACCCAGTACTTC. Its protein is CASRRGNQETQYF.

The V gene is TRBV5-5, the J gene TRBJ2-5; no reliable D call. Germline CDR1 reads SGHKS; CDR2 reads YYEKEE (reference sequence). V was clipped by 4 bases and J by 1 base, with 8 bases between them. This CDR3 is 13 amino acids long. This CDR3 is CASSQVGQETQYF. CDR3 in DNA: TGTGCCAGCAGCCAGGTTGGCCAAGAGACCCAGTACTTC.